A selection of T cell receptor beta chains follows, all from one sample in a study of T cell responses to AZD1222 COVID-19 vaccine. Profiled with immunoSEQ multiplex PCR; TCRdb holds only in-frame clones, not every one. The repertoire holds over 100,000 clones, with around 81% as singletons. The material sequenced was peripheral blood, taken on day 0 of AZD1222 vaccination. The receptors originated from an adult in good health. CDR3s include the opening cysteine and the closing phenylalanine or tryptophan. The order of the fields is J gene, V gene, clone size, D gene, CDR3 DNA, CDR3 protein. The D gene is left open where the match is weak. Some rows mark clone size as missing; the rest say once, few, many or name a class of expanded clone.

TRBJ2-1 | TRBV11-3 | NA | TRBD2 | TGTGCCAGCAGCGGGACTAGCGGGGGTTCCTACAATGAGCAGTTCTTC | CASSGTSGGSYNEQFF
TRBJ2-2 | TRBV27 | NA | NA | TGTGCCAGCAGATTTGGGGACGGGGAGCTGTTTTTT | CASRFGDGELFF
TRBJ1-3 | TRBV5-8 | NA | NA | TGTGCCAGCAGCTTCGGAGACAGACAAAACACCATATATTTT | CASSFGDRQNTIYF
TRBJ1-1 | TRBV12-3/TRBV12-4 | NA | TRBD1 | TGTGCCAGCAGTCAGACCAGACAGGGAGAAGCTTTCTTT | CASSQTRQGEAFF
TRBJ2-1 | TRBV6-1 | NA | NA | TGTGCCAGCAGTCAAGGACGCAGAAGGGGTCCCAATGAGCAGTTCTTC | CASSQGRRRGPNEQFF
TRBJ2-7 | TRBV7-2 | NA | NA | TGTGCCAGCAGCTTAGAAGGAGGCAGTTCCTACGAGCAGTACTTC | CASSLEGGSSYEQYF
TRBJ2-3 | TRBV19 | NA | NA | TGTGCCAGTAACAGGGTTACGACAGATACGCAGTATTTT | CASNRVTTDTQYF
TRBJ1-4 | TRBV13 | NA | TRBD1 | TGTGCCAGCAGCTTTGGTGACAGGGTTAATGAAAAACTGTTTTTT | CASSFGDRVNEKLFF
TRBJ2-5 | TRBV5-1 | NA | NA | TGCGCCAGCAGCTTTGCTACTGAGACCCAGTACTTC | CASSFATETQYF
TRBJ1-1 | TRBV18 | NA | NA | TGTGCCAGCTCACCACCGGTCAAAAAGACCGACGAAGCTTTCTTT | CASSPPVKKTDEAFF
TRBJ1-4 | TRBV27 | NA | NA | TGTGCCAGCAGTTGGGGTGCGCGCGGTGAAAAACTGTTTTTT | CASSWGARGEKLFF
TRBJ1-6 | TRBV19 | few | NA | TGTGCCAGTAGTATTCTTCAGGTTAATTCACCCCTCCACTTT | CASSILQVNSPLHF
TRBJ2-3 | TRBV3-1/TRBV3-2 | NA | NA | TGTGCCAGCAGCCCTAATATGGAACCCCTGGGGACAGATACGCAGTATTTT | CASSPNMEPLGTDTQYF
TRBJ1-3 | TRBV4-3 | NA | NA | TGCGCCAGCAGCCAAGCCTGGGGGAGCCCTGGAAACACCATATATTTT | CASSQAWGSPGNTIYF
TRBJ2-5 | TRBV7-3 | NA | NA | TGTGCCAGCTCCAACGGACTTGGAGAGACCCAGTACTTC | CASSNGLGETQYF
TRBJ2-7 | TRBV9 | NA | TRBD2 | TGTGCCAGCAGCCCTACCCCCACTAGCGAATACGAGCAGTACTTC | CASSPTPTSEYEQYF
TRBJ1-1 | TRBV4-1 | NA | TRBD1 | TGCGCCAGCATTGACAGGGTGGGGGACACTGAAGCTTTCTTT | CASIDRVGDTEAFF
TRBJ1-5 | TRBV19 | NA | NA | TGTGCCAGTAGTCGGGACTTTAGCAATCAGCCCCAGCATTTT | CASSRDFSNQPQHF
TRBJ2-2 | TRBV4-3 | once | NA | TGCGCCAGCCGGGACGGCTACACCGGGGAGCTGTTTTTT | CASRDGYTGELFF
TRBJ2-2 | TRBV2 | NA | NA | TGTGCCAGCTCGGCTGGCATTGGGGAGCTGTTTTTT | CASSAGIGELFF
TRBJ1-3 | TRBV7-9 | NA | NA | TGTGCCAGCAGCTTAGCCAGGGCGAGCTCTGGAAACACCATATATTTT | CASSLARASSGNTIYF
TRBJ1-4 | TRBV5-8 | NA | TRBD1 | TGTGCCAGCAGCTTCTCAACAGGGGTGAATGAAAAACTGTTTTTT | CASSFSTGVNEKLFF
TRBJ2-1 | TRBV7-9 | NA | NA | TGTGCCAGCAGCTTAGTACCGGATGAGCAGTTCTTC | CASSLVPDEQFF
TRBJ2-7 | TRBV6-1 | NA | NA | TGTGCCAGCAGTGAAGCAGGGATCTACGAGCAGTACTTC | CASSEAGIYEQYF
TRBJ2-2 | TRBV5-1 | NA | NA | TGCGCCAGCAGCTTGGCCAGGTTAGGGACCGGGGAGCTGTTTTTT | CASSLARLGTGELFF
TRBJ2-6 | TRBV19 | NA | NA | TGTGCCAGTAGTACCCATCCGAGCCCTGGGGCCAACGTCCTGACTTTC | CASSTHPSPGANVLTF
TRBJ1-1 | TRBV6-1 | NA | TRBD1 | TGTGCCAGCAGTGAAGCCGGCGGACAGGGAATTGCTTTCTTT | CASSEAGGQGIAFF
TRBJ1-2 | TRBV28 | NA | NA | TGTGCCAGCAGTTTTCTCCGCGGGTTGGGAACTAACTATGGCTACACCTTC | CASSFLRGLGTNYGYTF
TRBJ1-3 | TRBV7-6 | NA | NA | TGTGCCAGCAGCTTACAGGCGGCGTTAAGAAACACCATATATTTT | CASSLQAALRNTIYF
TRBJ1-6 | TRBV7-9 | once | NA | TGTGCCAGCAGCTTGGGTCTAGGGAATTCACCCCTCCACTTT | CASSLGLGNSPLHF
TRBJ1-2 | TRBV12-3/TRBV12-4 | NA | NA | TGTGCCAGCAGCGCAGGGGCGAGCTACACCTTC | CASSAGASYTF
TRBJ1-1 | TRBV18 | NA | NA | TGTGCCAGCTCACCACCGGGCAGGAACACTGAAGCTTTCTTT | CASSPPGRNTEAFF
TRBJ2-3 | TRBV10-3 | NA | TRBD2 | TGTGCCATCAACCCTAGCGGGACAGATACGCAGTATTTT | CAINPSGTDTQYF
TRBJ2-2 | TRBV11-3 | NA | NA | TGTGCCAGCAGTTGGGTGGCGACCGGGGAGCTGTTTTTT | CASSWVATGELFF
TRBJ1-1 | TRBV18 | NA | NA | TGTGCCAGCTCACCACCCTTTTCCCTTGGCACTGAAGCTTTCTTT | CASSPPFSLGTEAFF
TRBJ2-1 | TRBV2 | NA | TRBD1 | TGTGCCAGCAGCGGACAGGGGGCGCTGAATGAGCAGTTCTTC | CASSGQGALNEQFF
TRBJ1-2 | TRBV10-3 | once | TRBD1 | TGTGCCATCAGTGAGTCGACGCGGGACAGGGGGCTTACTAACTATGGCTACACCTTC | CAISESTRDRGLTNYGYTF
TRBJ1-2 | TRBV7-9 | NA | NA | TGTGCCAGCAGCCCCCTGACCGTAGCTGATGGCTACACCTTC | CASSPLTVADGYTF
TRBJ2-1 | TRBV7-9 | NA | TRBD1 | TGTGCCAGCAGCTTAAGGTACAGGGGAATCTACAATGAGCAGTTCTTC | CASSLRYRGIYNEQFF
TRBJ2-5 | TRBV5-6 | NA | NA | TGTGCCAGCAGCTTTAGGGGGGGTCGGGAGACCCAGTACTTC | CASSFRGGRETQYF
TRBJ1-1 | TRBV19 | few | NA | TGTGCCAGAAACAGGGACGACGAAACTGAAGCTTTCTTT | CARNRDDETEAFF
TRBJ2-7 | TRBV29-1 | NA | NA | TGCAGCGTTGTTACGGTATACGAGCAGTACTTC | CSVVTVYEQYF
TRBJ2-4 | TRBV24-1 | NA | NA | TGTGCCACCCAAGGGGGTCTAGCCAAAAACATTCAGTACTTC | CATQGGLAKNIQYF
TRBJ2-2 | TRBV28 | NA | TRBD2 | TGTGCCAGCAGTCCATGGGGGGGTTCCAACACCGGGGAGCTGTTTTTT | CASSPWGGSNTGELFF
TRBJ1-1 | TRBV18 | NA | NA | TGTGCCAGCTCACCATCGCTCGACACTGAAGCTTTCTTT | CASSPSLDTEAFF
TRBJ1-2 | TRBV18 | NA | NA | TGTGCCAGCTCGACACAGGGAACGGACTATGGCTACACCTTC | CASSTQGTDYGYTF
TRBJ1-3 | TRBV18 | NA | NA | TGTGCCAGCTCACCAGTCACGAGAAACACCATATATTTT | CASSPVTRNTIYF
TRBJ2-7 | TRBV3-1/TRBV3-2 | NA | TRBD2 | TGTGCCAGCAGCCGTAGCGGGGTTAGCTCCTACGAGCAGTACTTC | CASSRSGVSSYEQYF
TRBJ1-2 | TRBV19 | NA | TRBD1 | TGTGCCAGTAGTACCCCGGGACAGGGGTACTTGGGAGGCTACACCTTC | CASSTPGQGYLGGYTF
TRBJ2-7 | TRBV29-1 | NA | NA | TGCAGCGTGCGGGAGTTCGGTTACAGGGTAGGCGAGCAGTACTTC | CSVREFGYRVGEQYF
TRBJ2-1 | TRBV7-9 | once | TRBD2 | TGTGCCAGCAGCTTGGGGACTGGACTAGCGGGGGTCAATGAGCAGTTCTTC | CASSLGTGLAGVNEQFF
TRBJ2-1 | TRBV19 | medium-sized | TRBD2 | TGTGCCAGTAAGGGGATAGCGGGAGGGATGGACAATGAGCAGTTCTTC | CASKGIAGGMDNEQFF
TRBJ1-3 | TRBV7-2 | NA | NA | TGTGCCAGCAGCTCTCAGGGAGACACTGGAAACACCATATATTTT | CASSSQGDTGNTIYF
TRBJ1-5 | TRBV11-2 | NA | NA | TGTGCCAGCAGCTTAACAGGGAGGTTGGATCAGCCCCAGCATTTT | CASSLTGRLDQPQHF
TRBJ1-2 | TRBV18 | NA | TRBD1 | TGTGCCAGCTCACTGGGACAGTTCTATGGCTACACCTTC | CASSLGQFYGYTF
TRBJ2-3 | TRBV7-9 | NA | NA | TGTGCCAGCAGCTTAGCGAGCACGGGGACAGATACGCAGTATTTT | CASSLASTGTDTQYF